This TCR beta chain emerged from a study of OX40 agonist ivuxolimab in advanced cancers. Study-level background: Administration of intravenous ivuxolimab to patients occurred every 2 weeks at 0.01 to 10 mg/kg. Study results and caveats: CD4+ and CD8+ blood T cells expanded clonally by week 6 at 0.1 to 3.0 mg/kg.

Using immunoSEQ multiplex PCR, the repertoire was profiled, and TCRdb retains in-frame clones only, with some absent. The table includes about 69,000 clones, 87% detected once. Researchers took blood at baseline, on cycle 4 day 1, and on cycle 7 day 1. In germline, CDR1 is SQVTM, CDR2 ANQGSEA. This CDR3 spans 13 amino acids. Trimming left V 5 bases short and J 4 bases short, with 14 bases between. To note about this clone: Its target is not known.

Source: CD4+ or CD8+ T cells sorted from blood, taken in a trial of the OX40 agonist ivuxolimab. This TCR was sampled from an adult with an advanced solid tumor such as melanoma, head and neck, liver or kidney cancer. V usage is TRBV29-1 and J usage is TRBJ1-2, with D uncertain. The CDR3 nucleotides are TGCAGCGTTTTGCAGCCAACACCCTATGGCTACACCTTC. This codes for CSVLQPTPYGYTF. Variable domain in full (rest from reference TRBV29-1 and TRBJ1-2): SAVISQKPSRDICQRGTSLTIQCQVDSQVTMMFWYRQQPGQSLTLIATANQGSEATYESGFVIDKFPISRPNLTFSTLTVSNMSPEDSSIYLCSVLQPTPYGYTFGSGTRLTVV.